Detailed here is one T cell receptor (beta chain). Its target is not known. Germline V gene sequence: CDR1 SGHAT, CDR2 FQNNGV. This CDR3 contains 16 residues. With 2 bases removed from V and 0 bases from J, the gap between germline ends came to 8 bases. These data belong to a study of memory CD4+ T cells and cytomegalovirus serostatus. Single viable CD3+CD4+CD8-CD45RO+ cells were sorted as the memory CD4+ T cells. Donors' CMV status reflects serum IgG against pp150, pp28, p38, p52. Whole-study findings and limits: Suggested: most of the CMV-linked TCR signature lies in CD4+ memory cells.

Sequencing was performed with immunoSEQ multiplex PCR; in TCRdb, only in-frame clones are kept and a portion is missing. The repertoire includes about 41,000 clones, about three quarters of them detected once, and around 6% sits in the top ten. The chain carries TRBV11-2 and TRBJ2-6; D remains unclear. This receptor was taken from an adult in good health and CMV-seronegative. The specimen sequenced was memory CD4+ T cells from blood. The CDR3 DNA reads as TGTGCCAGCAGCTTAATTTTTCCCTCTGGGGCCAACGTCCTGACTTTC. It yields the protein CASSLIFPSGANVLTF.